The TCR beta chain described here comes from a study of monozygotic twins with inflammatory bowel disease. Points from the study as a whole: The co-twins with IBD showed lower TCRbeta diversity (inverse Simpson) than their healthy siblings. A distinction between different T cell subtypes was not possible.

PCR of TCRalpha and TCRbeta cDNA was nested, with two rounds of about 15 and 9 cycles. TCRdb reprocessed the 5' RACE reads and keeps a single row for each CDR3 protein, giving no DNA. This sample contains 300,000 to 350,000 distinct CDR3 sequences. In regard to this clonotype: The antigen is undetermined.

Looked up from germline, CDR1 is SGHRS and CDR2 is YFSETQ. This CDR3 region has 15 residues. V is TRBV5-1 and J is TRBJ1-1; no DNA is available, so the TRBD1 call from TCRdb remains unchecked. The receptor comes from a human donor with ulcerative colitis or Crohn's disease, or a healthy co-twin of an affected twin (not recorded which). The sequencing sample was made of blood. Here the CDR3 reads CASGLDAPGVTEAFF.